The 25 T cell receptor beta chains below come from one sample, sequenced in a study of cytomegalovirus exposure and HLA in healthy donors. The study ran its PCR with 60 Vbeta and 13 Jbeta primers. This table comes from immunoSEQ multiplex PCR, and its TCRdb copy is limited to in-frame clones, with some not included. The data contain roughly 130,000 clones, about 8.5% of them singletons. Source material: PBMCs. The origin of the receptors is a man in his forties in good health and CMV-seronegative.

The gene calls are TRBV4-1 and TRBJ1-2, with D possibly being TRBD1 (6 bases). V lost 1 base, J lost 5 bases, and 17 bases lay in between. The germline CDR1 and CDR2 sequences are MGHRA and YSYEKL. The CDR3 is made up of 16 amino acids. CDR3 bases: TGCGCCAGCAGCCAAGGAACCCAGCTTCAGGGGTATGGCTACACCTTC. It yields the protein CASSQGTQLQGYGYTF.

In nucleotides, the CDR3 is TGTGCCAGCAACCTAGGACAGGGAAGTTACGGTGAAGCTTTCTTT. Residues: CASNLGQGSYGEAFF. The V and J genes are TRBV28 and TRBJ1-1; TRBD1 agrees at 8 bases. Germline lookup yields CDR1 MDHEN and CDR2 SYDVKM. This CDR3 comprises 15 residues. V shed 7 bases and J 7 bases; nucleotides not matched to a gene: 14.

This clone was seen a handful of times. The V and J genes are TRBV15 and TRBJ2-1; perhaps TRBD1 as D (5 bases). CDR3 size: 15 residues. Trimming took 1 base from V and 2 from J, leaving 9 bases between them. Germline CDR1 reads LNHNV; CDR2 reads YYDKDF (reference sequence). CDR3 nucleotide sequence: TGTGCCACCAGCAGAGGTCAGGGCCCCTACAATGAGCAGTTCTTC. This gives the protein CATSRGQGPYNEQFF. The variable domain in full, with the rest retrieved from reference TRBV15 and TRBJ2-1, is DAMVIQNPRYQVTQFGKPVTLSCSQTLNHNVMYWYQQKSSQAPKLLFHYYDKDFNNEADTPDNFQSRRPNTSFCFLDIRSPGLGDTAMYLCATSRGQGPYNEQFFGPGTRLTVL.

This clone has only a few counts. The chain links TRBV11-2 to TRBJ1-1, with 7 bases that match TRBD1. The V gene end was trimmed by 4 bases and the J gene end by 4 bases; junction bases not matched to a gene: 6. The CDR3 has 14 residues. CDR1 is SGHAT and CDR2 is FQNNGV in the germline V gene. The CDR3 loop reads CASSSPHRGTEAFF. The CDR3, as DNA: TGTGCCAGCAGCTCCCCCCACAGGGGCACTGAAGCTTTCTTT. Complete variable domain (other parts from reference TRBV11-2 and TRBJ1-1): EAGVAQSPRYKIIEKRQSVAFWCNPISGHATLYWYQQILGQGPKLLIQFQNNGVVDDSQLPKDRFSAERLKGVDSTLKIQPAKLEDSAVYLCASSSPHRGTEAFFGQGTRLTVV.

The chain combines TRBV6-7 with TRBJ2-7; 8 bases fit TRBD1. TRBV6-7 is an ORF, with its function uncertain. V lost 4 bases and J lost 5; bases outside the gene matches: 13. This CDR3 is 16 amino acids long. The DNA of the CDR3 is TGTGCCAGCAGTTTGAACAGGGGGTGGAATGTCAACGAGCAGTACTTC. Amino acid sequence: CASSLNRGWNVNEQYF.

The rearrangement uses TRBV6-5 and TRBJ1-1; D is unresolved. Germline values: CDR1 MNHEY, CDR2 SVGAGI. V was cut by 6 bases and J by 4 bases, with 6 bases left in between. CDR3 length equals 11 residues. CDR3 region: CASRVSTEAFF. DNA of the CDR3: TGTGCCAGCAGGGTCAGCACTGAAGCTTTCTTT.

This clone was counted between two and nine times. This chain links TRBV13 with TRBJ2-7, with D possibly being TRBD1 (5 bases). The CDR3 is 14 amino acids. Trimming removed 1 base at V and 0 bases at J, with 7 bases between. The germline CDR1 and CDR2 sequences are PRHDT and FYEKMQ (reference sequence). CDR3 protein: CASSLEGFSYEQYF. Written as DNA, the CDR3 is TGTGCCAGCAGCTTAGAGGGGTTCTCCTACGAGCAGTACTTC.

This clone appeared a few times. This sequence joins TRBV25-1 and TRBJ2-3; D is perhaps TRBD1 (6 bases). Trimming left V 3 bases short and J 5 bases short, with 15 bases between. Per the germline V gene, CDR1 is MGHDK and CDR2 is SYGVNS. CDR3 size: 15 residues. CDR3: CASSEGRGFGDTQYF. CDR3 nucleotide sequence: TGTGCCAGCAGTGAGGGAAGGGGGTTTGGAGATACGCAGTATTTT.

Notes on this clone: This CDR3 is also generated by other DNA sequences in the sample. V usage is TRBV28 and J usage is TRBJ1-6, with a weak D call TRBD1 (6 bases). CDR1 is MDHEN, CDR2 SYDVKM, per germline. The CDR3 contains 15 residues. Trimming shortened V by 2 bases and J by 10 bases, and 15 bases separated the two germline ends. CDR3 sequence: CASSLGQGYRSPLHF. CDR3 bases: TGTGCCAGCAGTTTAGGGCAGGGGTATCGATCACCCCTCCACTTT.

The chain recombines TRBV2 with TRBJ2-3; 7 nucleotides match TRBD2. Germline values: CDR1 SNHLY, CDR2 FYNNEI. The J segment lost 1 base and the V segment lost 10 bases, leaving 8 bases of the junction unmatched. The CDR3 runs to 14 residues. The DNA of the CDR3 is TGTGCCACCCGGGGGGTACAGGGCACAGATACGCAGTATTTT. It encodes CATRGVQGTDTQYF.

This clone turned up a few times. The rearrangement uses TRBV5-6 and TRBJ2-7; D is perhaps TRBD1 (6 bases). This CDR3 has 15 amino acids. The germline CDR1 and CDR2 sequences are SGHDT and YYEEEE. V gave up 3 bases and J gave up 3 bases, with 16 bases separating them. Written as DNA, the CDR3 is TGTGCCAGCAGCTCCACAGGGTATTTGGGCTACGAGCAGTACTTC. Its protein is CASSSTGYLGYEQYF.

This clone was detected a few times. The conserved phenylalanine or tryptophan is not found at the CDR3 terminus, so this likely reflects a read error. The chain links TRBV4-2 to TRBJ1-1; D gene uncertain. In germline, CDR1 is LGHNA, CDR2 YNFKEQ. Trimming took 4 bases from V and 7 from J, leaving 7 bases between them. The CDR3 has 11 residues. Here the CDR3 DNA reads TGTGCCAGCAGCCGCGGGGTTGAAGCTTTCTTG. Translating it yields CASSRGVEAFL.

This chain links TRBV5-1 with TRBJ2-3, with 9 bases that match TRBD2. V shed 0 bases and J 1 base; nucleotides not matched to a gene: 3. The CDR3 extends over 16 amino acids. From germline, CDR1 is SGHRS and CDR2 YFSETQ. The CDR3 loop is CASSLGAGGRTDTQYF. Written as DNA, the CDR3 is TGCGCCAGCAGCTTGGGAGCGGGGGGCCGCACAGATACGCAGTATTTT.

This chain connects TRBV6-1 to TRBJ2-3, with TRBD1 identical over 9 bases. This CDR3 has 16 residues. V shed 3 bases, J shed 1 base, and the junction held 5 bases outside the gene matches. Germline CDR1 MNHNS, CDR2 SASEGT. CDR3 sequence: CASSDPGDRGTDTQYF. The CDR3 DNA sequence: TGTGCCAGCAGTGACCCTGGGGACAGGGGCACAGATACGCAGTATTTT.

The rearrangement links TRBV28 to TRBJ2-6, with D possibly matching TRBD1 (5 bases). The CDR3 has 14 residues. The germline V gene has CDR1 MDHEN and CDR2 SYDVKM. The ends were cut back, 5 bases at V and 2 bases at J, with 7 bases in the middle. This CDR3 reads CASSTGPGANVLTF. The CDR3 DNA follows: TGTGCCAGCAGTACAGGCCCTGGGGCCAACGTCCTGACTTTC.

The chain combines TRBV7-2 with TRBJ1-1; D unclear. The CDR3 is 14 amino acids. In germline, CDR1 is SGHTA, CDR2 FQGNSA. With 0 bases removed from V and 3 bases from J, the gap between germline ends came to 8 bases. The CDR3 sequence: CASSLATGDTEAFF. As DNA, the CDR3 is TGTGCCAGCAGCTTAGCGACCGGGGACACTGAAGCTTTCTTT.

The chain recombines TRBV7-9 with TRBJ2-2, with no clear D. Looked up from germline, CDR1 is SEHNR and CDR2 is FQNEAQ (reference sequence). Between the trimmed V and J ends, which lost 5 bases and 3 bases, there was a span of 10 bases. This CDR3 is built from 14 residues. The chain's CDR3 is CASSPREHTGELFF. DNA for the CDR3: TGTGCCAGCAGCCCCCGAGAGCACACCGGGGAGCTGTTTTTT.

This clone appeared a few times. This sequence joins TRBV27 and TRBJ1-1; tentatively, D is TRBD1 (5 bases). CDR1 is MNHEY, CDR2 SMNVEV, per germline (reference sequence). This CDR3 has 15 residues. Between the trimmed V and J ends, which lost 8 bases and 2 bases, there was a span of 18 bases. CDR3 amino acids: CASGKRQNLNTEAFF. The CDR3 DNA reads TGTGCCAGCGGTAAGCGACAGAATCTAAACACTGAAGCTTTCTTT.

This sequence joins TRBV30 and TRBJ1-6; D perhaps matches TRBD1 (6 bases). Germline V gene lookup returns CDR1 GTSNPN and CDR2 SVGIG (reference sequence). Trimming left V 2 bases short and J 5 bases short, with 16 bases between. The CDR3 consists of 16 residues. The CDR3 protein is CAWSLGYRENNSPLHF. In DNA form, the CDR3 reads TGTGCCTGGAGTTTAGGGTACAGGGAAAATAATTCACCCCTCCACTTT.

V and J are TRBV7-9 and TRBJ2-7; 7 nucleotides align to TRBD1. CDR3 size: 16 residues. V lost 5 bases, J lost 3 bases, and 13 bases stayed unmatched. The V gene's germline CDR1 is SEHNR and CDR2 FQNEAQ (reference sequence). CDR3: CASSPPDGTDFYEQYF. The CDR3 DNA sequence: TGTGCCAGCAGCCCTCCCGACGGGACAGATTTCTACGAGCAGTACTTC.

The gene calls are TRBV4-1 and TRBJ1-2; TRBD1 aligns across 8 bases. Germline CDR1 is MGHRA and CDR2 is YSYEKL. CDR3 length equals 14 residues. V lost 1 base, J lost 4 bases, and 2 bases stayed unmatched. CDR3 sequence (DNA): TGCGCCAGCAGCCAAGGGGGACAGGTCTATGGCTACACCTTC. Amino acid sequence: CASSQGGQVYGYTF.

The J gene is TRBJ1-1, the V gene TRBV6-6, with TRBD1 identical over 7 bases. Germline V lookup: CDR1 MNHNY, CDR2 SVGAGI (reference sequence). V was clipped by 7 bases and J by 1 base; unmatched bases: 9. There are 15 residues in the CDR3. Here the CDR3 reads CASIPRTGANTEAFF. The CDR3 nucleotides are TGTGCCAGCATCCCAAGAACAGGGGCGAACACTGAAGCTTTCTTT.

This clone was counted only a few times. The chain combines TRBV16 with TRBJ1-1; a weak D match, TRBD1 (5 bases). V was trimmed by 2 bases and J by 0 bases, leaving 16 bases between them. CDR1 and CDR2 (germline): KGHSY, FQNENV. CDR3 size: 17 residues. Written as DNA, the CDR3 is TGTGCCAGCAGCCAAGAAATCGCAGGGACTTTGAACACTGAAGCTTTCTTT. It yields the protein CASSQEIAGTLNTEAFF.

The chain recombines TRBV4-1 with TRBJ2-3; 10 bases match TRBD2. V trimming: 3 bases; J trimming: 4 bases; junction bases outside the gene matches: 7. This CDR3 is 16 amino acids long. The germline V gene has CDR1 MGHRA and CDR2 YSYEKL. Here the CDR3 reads CASSHPLAGEADTQYF. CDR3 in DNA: TGCGCCAGCAGCCACCCCCTAGCGGGGGAGGCAGATACGCAGTATTTT.

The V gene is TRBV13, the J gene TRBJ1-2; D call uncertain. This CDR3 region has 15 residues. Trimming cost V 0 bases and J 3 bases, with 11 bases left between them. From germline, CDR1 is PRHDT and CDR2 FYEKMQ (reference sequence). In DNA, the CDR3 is TGTGCCAGCAGCTTAGGGTCCGGCGGCTACTATGGCTACACCTTC. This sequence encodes CASSLGSGGYYGYTF.